One sample yielded the 8 T cell receptor beta chains listed below, sequenced in a study of T cells after yellow fever vaccination. Each CDR3 protein is one row after TCRdb ran MiXCR on the 5' RACE reads. The repertoire holds 280,000 or so distinct CDR3 sequences, with 7.5% to 9.5% as singletons. The sample was CD4+ T cells sorted from PBMCs, taken 5 days after the yellow fever booster vaccination. The source of these receptors is a man aged 18 to 35 who received the YFV17D yellow fever vaccine.

This clonotype was found a few times. This chain connects TRBV7-8 to TRBJ1-1, with 10 bases matching TRBD1. Germline assignment: CDR1 SGHVS and CDR2 FQNEAQ. The CDR3 contains 15 residues. V shed 1 base, J shed 11 bases, and the junction held 10 bases outside the gene matches. Here the CDR3 DNA reads TGTGCCAGCAGCTTAGGCCCTGGGACAGGGGCTTTGGCTTTCTTT. Translation gives CASSLGPGTGALAFF.

This clonotype was counted a few times. The chain uses TRBV6-6 and TRBJ1-1, with D perhaps matching TRBD1 (5 bases). This CDR3 region has 15 residues. Between the trimmed V and J ends, which lost 5 bases and 3 bases, there was a span of 16 bases. CDR1 and CDR2 from the germline V gene are MNHNY and SVGAGI (reference sequence). CDR3 sequence reads: CASSDRTIRDTEAFF. CDR3 nucleotide sequence: TGTGCCAGCAGTGATAGGACAATCCGGGACACTGAAGCTTTCTTT.

This sequence joins TRBV12-3 or TRBV12-4 and TRBJ1-2; 9 nucleotides line up with TRBD1. The CDR3 is 16 amino acids. J lost 0 bases, V lost 6 bases, and 8 bases had no gene match. CDR3 nucleotides: TGTGCCAGCAGCCCCTTCCGGGACAGGGCTAACTATGGCTACACCTTC. Its translation: CASSPFRDRANYGYTF.

This clonotype was counted many times. The chain has TRBV7-8 and TRBJ2-7; the D call may be TRBD1 or TRBD2 (5 bases each). Germline loops: CDR1 SGHVS, CDR2 FQNEAQ. The V and J ends lost 8 bases and 2 bases respectively, with 10 bases between them. This CDR3 is built from 12 residues. For the CDR3, the DNA is TGTGCCAGCTCTCAGGGACCCTACGAGCAGTACTTC. Translating gives CASSQGPYEQYF.

There are a few counts of this clonotype. The rearrangement links TRBV11-2 to TRBJ2-7, with 8 bases aligning to TRBD2. Per germline, CDR1 SGHAT and CDR2 FQNNGV. The CDR3 runs 14 residues. V trimming: 4 bases; J trimming: 7 bases; junction bases outside the gene matches: 9. CDR3 sequence (DNA): TGTGCCAGCAGCTCTTTAGCGGGGCAGGGAGAGCAGTACTTC. Protein sequence: CASSSLAGQGEQYF.

This clonotype was detected a few times. The genes are TRBV23-1 and TRBJ1-5, with D hard to call. TRBV23-1 is flagged as an ORF with uncertain function. This CDR3 spans 15 amino acids. Between the trimmed V and J ends, which lost 0 bases and 7 bases, there was a span of 13 bases. The CDR3 region has the DNA TGCGCCAGCAGTCAATCTCGAGTTAGGGAACAGCCCCAGCATTTT. This sequence encodes CASSQSRVREQPQHF.

This clonotype was detected only a few times. The chain employs TRBV3-2 and TRBJ2-7; TRBD1, the table's D call, lacks a check against the DNA. TRBV3-2 is an annotated pseudogene. The CDR3 runs 17 residues. The CDR3 loop reads CASSQGLPGHYSYEQYV. The CDR3 DNA is TGTGCCAGCAGCCAAGGGCTACCGGGACACTACTCCTACGAGCAGTACGTC.

The chain employs TRBV7-6 and TRBJ2-1; TRBD1 might be the D (6 bases). This CDR3 contains 17 residues. Trimming pared 1 base from V and 1 base from J, leaving 14 bases between. Germline CDR1 SGHVS, CDR2 FNYEAQ. The CDR3 loop reads CASSLVPVQGSYNEQFF. The CDR3 DNA reads TGTGCCAGCAGCTTAGTGCCCGTACAGGGATCCTACAATGAGCAGTTCTTC.